This T cell receptor (beta chain) originates from a study of T cell repertoires in cytomegalovirus infection. On the study more broadly: CMV infection and matching HLA type were both indicated by public TCR beta signatures.

There are 15 residues in the CDR3. Per germline, CDR1 SGHTA and CDR2 FQGNSA. Trimming took 5 bases from V and 7 from J, leaving 20 bases between them. TCRdb reprocessed the reads with MiXCR, giving one entry per CDR3 protein. The sample has about 60,000 distinct CDR3 sequences; about 33% are singletons. In this sample, this clonotype turned up many times. The antigen remains undetermined. Study outcomes and limitations: Based on cumulative public TCR beta family frequency, carriers of CMV plus the relevant HLA were identified. CMV-specific HLA-C-restricted TCR beta clonotypes dominated the ex vivo response.

The chain joins TRBV7-2 to TRBJ2-5; the D gene could be TRBD1 or TRBD2 (6 bases each). The TCR comes from a human donor in good health (CMV status not recorded). Some clones in this sample may be carry-over from other donors' samples. Sequencing was carried out using PBMCs, sequenced either directly or after in vitro stimulation (not recorded which). The CDR3 bases are TGTGCCAGCAGCCCAATGGGGGCTAGCGAGGGGACCCAGTACTTC. This encodes CASSPMGASEGTQYF.